This T cell receptor (beta chain) was identified in a study of blood T cell repertoires in COVID-19. Study at large: Both acute and convalescent COVID-19 samples were obtained from the United States, Italy and Spain. Sample material is recorded as cDNA or gDNA derived from T cells, B-cell-depleted T cells, or PBMCs.

Assay used: immunoSEQ multiplex PCR; TCRdb lists only in-frame clones, some missing. The sample records 55,000 to 70,000 clones, roughly 86% being singletons. V was pared by 6 bases and J by 9 bases, with 10 bases of the junction left unmatched. CDR1 and CDR2 (germline): LNHDA, SQIVND (reference sequence). The CDR3 is 14 amino acids. What was sequenced was peripheral blood. The source of this sequence is a man between 65 and 79 years old with acute or convalescent COVID-19. The chain joins TRBV19 to TRBJ2-4, with 8 positions matching TRBD1. CDR3 in amino acids: CASSMDRVSVIQYF. The CDR3 region has the DNA TGTGCCAGTAGCATGGACAGGGTATCGGTCATTCAGTACTTC.